What follows is one T cell receptor (beta chain) and its context. Its cognate antigen is unknown. Mouse gene names and germline throughout. The read ends 1 residue early relative to the CDR3; the germline J gene fills the gap. Time point: mouse harvest day 14 after allogeneic transplant. Mouse grafts combined 10^7 T-cell-depleted bone marrow cells with 10^6 splenic CD5+ T cells. The data derive from a study of tissue T cells after allogeneic stem cell transplantation. V dropped 0 bases and J dropped 0; count of bases not matched to a gene: 3. Germline CDR1 and CDR2: LGHNA and YSYQKL. The CDR3 contains 17 residues. TCRbeta CDR3 was sequenced at survey depth with template counts. Only in-frame clones appear in the TCRdb table, and some are missing; sequencing was by immunoSEQ multiplex PCR. The table records about 4,400 clones, around half of them present only once. Study results and caveats: Across patients, clones rarely overlapped, yet motif clusters were shared tissue-specifically.

The chain combines TRBV2 with TRBJ1-3; 9 nucleotides agree with TRBD1. Material for sequencing was lymph node tissue. The receptor's source is a female BALB/c mouse given C57BL/6 T cells with graft-versus-host disease after an allogeneic hematopoietic cell transplant. The CDR3: CASSQETGGLSGNTLYF. The sequenced part of the CDR3 DNA is TGTGCCAGCAGCCAAGAGACAGGGGGTCTTTCTGGAAATACGCTCTAT.